The rows below give T cell receptor beta chains drawn from one sample of a study of cytomegalovirus exposure and HLA in healthy donors. Method: immunoSEQ multiplex PCR; TCRdb's copy keeps in-frame clones and lacks some. The sample shows about 120,000 clones, more than 70% of them seen only once. Material for sequencing was PBMCs. All receptors derive from a man younger than 40 in good health and CMV-seronegative. The CDR3 runs from the conserved cysteine through the conserved F or W. Each record gives: D gene, clone size, J gene, V gene, CDR3 length, CDR3 protein, CDR3 DNA. A D gene is named only where the DNA matches it firmly. Not all rows give a size; the values are once, few, many and, for expanded clones, a class.

D: TRBD1; size: -; J: TRBJ1-1; V: TRBV5-1; length: 14; CDR3: CASSLGDRGAEAFF; DNA: TGCGCCAGCAGCTTGGGGGACAGGGGAGCTGAAGCTTTCTTT
D: -; size: -; J: TRBJ1-2; V: TRBV21-1; length: 12; CDR3: CASSSFGYGYTF; DNA: TGTGCCAGCAGCAGTTTCGGCTATGGCTACACCTTC
D: -; size: -; J: TRBJ2-2; V: TRBV2; length: 14; CDR3: CASSRGTNTGELFF; DNA: TGTGCCAGCAGTCGGGGGACGAACACCGGGGAGCTGTTTTTT
D: TRBD2; size: -; J: TRBJ2-3; V: TRBV11-3; length: 18; CDR3: CASSLGAGGPMGADTQYF; DNA: TGTGCCAGCAGCTTAGGAGCGGGGGGACCGATGGGGGCAGATACGCAGTATTTT
D: -; size: -; J: TRBJ1-1; V: TRBV7-9; length: 12; CDR3: CASSPPRTEAFF; DNA: TGTGCCAGCAGCCCCCCTAGGACTGAAGCTTTCTTT
D: -; size: -; J: TRBJ1-5; V: TRBV28; length: 15; CDR3: CASNSQEDSDQPQHF; DNA: TGTGCCAGCAACTCTCAGGAGGACAGCGATCAGCCCCAGCATTTT
D: TRBD1; size: once; J: TRBJ1-2; V: TRBV5-1; length: 15; CDR3: CASSLGQGRNYGYTF; DNA: TGCGCCAGCAGCTTGGGACAGGGAAGAAACTATGGCTACACCTTC
D: -; size: -; J: TRBJ1-1; V: TRBV5-8; length: 14; CDR3: CASIRLRGATEAFF; DNA: TGTGCCAGCATCAGGCTGCGGGGGGCAACTGAAGCTTTCTTT
D: TRBD1; size: -; J: TRBJ1-2; V: TRBV25-1; length: 13; CDR3: CASRKTGDYGYTF; DNA: TGTGCCAGCAGAAAGACAGGGGACTATGGCTACACCTTC
D: -; size: -; J: TRBJ1-2; V: TRBV28; length: 12; CDR3: CASSFRGAQNTF; DNA: TGTGCCAGCAGTTTCCGTGGGGCGCAAAACACCTTC
D: -; size: -; J: TRBJ1-1; V: TRBV28; length: 16; CDR3: CASRPWGELRNTEAFF; DNA: TGTGCCAGCAGGCCCTGGGGCGAGTTAAGGAACACTGAAGCTTTCTTT
D: -; size: few; J: TRBJ1-1; V: TRBV6-1; length: 14; CDR3: CASGLDGMNTEAFF; DNA: TGTGCCAGCGGACTAGACGGGATGAACACTGAAGCTTTCTTT
D: -; size: -; J: TRBJ2-2; V: TRBV18; length: 16; CDR3: CASSPFSGANTGELFF; DNA: TGTGCCAGCTCACCATTCTCAGGGGCGAACACCGGGGAGCTGTTTTTT
D: TRBD2; size: -; J: TRBJ2-7; V: TRBV6-5; length: 16; CDR3: CASSYSILAGTYEQYF; DNA: TGTGCCAGCAGTTACTCGATACTAGCGGGGACCTACGAGCAGTACTTC
D: TRBD2; size: few; J: TRBJ2-5; V: TRBV30; length: 15; CDR3: CAWSVSGGDPGTQYF; DNA: TGTGCCTGGAGTGTGAGCGGGGGGGACCCAGGGACCCAGTACTTC
D: TRBD1; size: -; J: TRBJ1-5; V: TRBV10-3; length: 14; CDR3: CASKGAGANQPQHF; DNA: TGTGCCAGCAAGGGGGCAGGGGCGAATCAGCCCCAGCATTTT
D: -; size: -; J: TRBJ1-4; V: TRBV18; length: 19; CDR3: CASSPRSSGTQTTNEKLFF; DNA: TGTGCCAGCTCGCCAAGATCCTCCGGGACACAAACAACTAATGAAAAACTGTTTTTT
D: TRBD2; size: -; J: TRBJ2-3; V: TRBV5-1; length: 14; CDR3: CASSLGGGEDTQYF; DNA: TGCGCCAGCAGCTTGGGCGGGGGGGAGGATACGCAGTATTTT
D: -; size: -; J: TRBJ2-6; V: TRBV6-5; length: 16; CDR3: CASSYTHGAGANVLTF; DNA: TGTGCCAGCAGTTACACGCACGGGGCTGGGGCCAACGTCCTGACTTTC
D: TRBD1; size: -; J: TRBJ2-1; V: TRBV7-9; length: 15; CDR3: CASSPGQAAYNEQFF; DNA: TGTGCCAGCAGCCCGGGACAGGCTGCCTACAATGAGCAGTTCTTC
D: -; size: -; J: TRBJ2-7; V: TRBV4-3; length: 13; CDR3: CASSLGVTYEQYF; DNA: TGCGCCAGCAGCCTGGGAGTTACCTACGAGCAGTACTTC
D: -; size: -; J: TRBJ2-4; V: TRBV9; length: 16; CDR3: CASSVTTGSGKNIQYF; DNA: TGTGCCAGCAGCGTAACGACAGGTTCGGGCAAAAACATTCAGTACTTC
D: -; size: -; J: TRBJ2-3; V: TRBV7-3; length: 15; CDR3: CASSLNRWGTDMQYF; DNA: TGTGCCAGCAGCTTAAACAGGTGGGGCACAGATATGCAGTATTTT
D: -; size: once; J: TRBJ1-2; V: TRBV19; length: 14; CDR3: CASSIGPSNYGYTF; DNA: TGTGCCAGTAGTATAGGGCCCTCGAACTATGGCTACACCTTC
D: -; size: -; J: TRBJ1-2; V: TRBV7-6; length: 13; CDR3: CASSLEQVGGYTF; DNA: TGTGCCAGCAGCTTAGAGCAAGTCGGTGGCTACACCTTC
D: -; size: -; J: TRBJ1-2; V: TRBV7-2; length: 15; CDR3: CASSELLTGNYGYTF; DNA: TGTGCCAGCAGCGAACTCTTAACAGGGAACTATGGCTACACCTTC
D: -; size: many; J: TRBJ1-2; V: TRBV7-2; length: 14; CDR3: CASSSGVGAGGYTF; DNA: TGTGCCAGCAGCTCCGGAGTGGGGGCAGGGGGCTACACCTTC
D: TRBD2; size: once; J: TRBJ2-7; V: TRBV5-1; length: 15; CDR3: CASSSTSGASYEQYF; DNA: TGCGCCAGCAGCTCGACTAGCGGGGCCTCCTACGAGCAGTACTTC
D: -; size: few; J: TRBJ2-2; V: TRBV6-6; length: 14; CDR3: CATRPGTSSGELFF; DNA: TGTGCCACCCGTCCCGGGACATCGTCCGGGGAGCTGTTTTTT
D: -; size: once; J: TRBJ1-2; V: TRBV9; length: 14; CDR3: CASSPRAGFYGYTF; DNA: TGTGCCAGCAGCCCCCGAGCGGGGTTCTATGGCTACACCTTC
D: TRBD1; size: -; J: TRBJ2-2; V: TRBV4-3; length: 17; CDR3: CASSQEKRDRGSGELFF; DNA: TGCGCCAGCAGCCAAGAGAAACGGGACAGGGGGTCCGGGGAGCTGTTTTTT
D: -; size: once; J: TRBJ2-1; V: TRBV4-1; length: 15; CDR3: CASSRSAVPNNEQFF; DNA: TGCGCCAGCAGCCGCTCCGCGGTTCCCAACAATGAGCAGTTCTTC
D: TRBD1; size: -; J: TRBJ2-2; V: TRBV19; length: 14; CDR3: CATKGAGGTGELFF; DNA: TGTGCCACGAAAGGAGCAGGGGGCACCGGGGAGCTGTTTTTT
D: -; size: -; J: TRBJ2-3; V: TRBV7-8; length: 16; CDR3: CASSLFGLSSTDTQYF; DNA: TGTGCCAGCAGCTTATTTGGCTTAAGTAGCACAGATACGCAGTATTTT
D: TRBD1; size: -; J: TRBJ2-7; V: TRBV6-5; length: 14; CDR3: CASSRTGTYYEQYF; DNA: TGTGCCAGCAGTCGGACAGGGACCTACTACGAGCAGTACTTC
D: TRBD1; size: -; J: TRBJ1-5; V: TRBV2; length: 18; CDR3: CASSVILGTGGLNQPQHF; DNA: TGTGCCAGCAGTGTGATCCTGGGGACAGGGGGCCTAAATCAGCCCCAGCATTTT
D: -; size: -; J: TRBJ1-1; V: TRBV11-2; length: 15; CDR3: CASSLEAGWGTEAFF; DNA: TGTGCCAGCAGCTTAGAGGCAGGGTGGGGCACTGAAGCTTTCTTT
D: -; size: -; J: TRBJ1-2; V: TRBV6-5; length: 14; CDR3: CASSYSRGDYGYTF; DNA: TGTGCCAGCAGTTACTCCCGGGGTGACTATGGCTACACCTTC
D: TRBD1; size: -; J: TRBJ1-2; V: TRBV5-1; length: 15; CDR3: CASSEGTVTGYGYTF; DNA: TGCGCCAGCAGCGAGGGGACAGTTACAGGCTATGGCTACACCTTC
D: -; size: -; J: TRBJ1-5; V: TRBV7-5; length: 15; CDR3: CARSPGLVSNQPQHF; DNA: TGTGCCAGAAGCCCCGGTTTGGTGAGCAATCAGCCCCAGCATTTT
D: TRBD2; size: -; J: TRBJ2-1; V: TRBV5-1; length: 17; CDR3: CASSLLAGGVGVGEQFF; DNA: TGCGCCAGCAGCTTGTTAGCGGGGGGCGTCGGGGTGGGTGAGCAGTTCTTC
D: TRBD2; size: -; J: TRBJ2-1; V: TRBV19; length: 16; CDR3: CASSIVSGGAYNEQFF; DNA: TGTGCCAGTAGTATTGTAAGCGGGGGGGCCTACAATGAGCAGTTCTTC
D: TRBD2; size: once; J: TRBJ2-1; V: TRBV15; length: 17; CDR3: CATSRDWASGGVHEQFF; DNA: TGTGCCACCAGCAGAGATTGGGCTAGCGGGGGGGTCCATGAGCAGTTCTTC
D: TRBD2; size: once; J: TRBJ2-7; V: TRBV6-5; length: 15; CDR3: CASSPGLAGNYEQYF; DNA: TGTGCCAGCAGTCCCGGACTAGCGGGGAACTACGAGCAGTACTTC
D: TRBD1; size: -; J: TRBJ1-2; V: TRBV7-3; length: 13; CDR3: CASSSWTGYGYTF; DNA: TGTGCCAGCAGCTCCTGGACAGGCTATGGCTACACCTTC
D: -; size: -; J: TRBJ1-2; V: TRBV19; length: 14; CDR3: CASAAGGSNYGYTF; DNA: TGTGCCAGCGCAGCGGGTGGGTCTAACTATGGCTACACCTTC
D: TRBD1; size: -; J: TRBJ1-4; V: TRBV28; length: 19; CDR3: CASSFRTGRILATNEKLFF; DNA: TGTGCCAGCAGTTTCAGGACAGGGAGAATTTTAGCAACTAATGAAAAACTGTTTTTT
D: TRBD1; size: -; J: TRBJ2-7; V: TRBV18; length: 16; CDR3: CASSPLPGQGTYEQYF; DNA: TGTGCCAGCTCACCACTACCGGGACAGGGGACCTACGAGCAGTACTTC
D: TRBD1; size: -; J: TRBJ1-1; V: TRBV7-3; length: 15; CDR3: CASSLAGTENTEAFF; DNA: TGTGCCAGCAGTTTAGCCGGGACAGAAAACACTGAAGCCTTCTTT
D: TRBD2; size: -; J: TRBJ2-2; V: TRBV27; length: 14; CDR3: CASTLRRGTGELFF; DNA: TGTGCCAGCACCTTGCGGCGGGGGACCGGGGAGCTGTTTTTT
D: -; size: -; J: TRBJ2-7; V: TRBV4-1; length: 13; CDR3: CASSRGGRYEQYF; DNA: TGCGCCAGCAGCCGCGGAGGTCGCTACGAGCAGTACTTC
D: TRBD2; size: -; J: TRBJ2-1; V: TRBV5-1; length: 16; CDR3: CASSFAGREGYNEQFF; DNA: TGCGCCAGCAGCTTCGCGGGGAGGGAAGGCTACAATGAGCAGTTCTTC
D: TRBD2; size: -; J: TRBJ2-3; V: TRBV7-2; length: 15; CDR3: CASSSSGASTDTQYF; DNA: TGTGCCAGCAGTTCCAGCGGGGCAAGCACAGATACGCAGTATTTT
D: -; size: few; J: TRBJ2-5; V: TRBV7-9; length: 13; CDR3: CASRKTGPGTQYF; DNA: TGTGCCAGCAGAAAAACAGGGCCTGGAACCCAGTACTTC
D: -; size: -; J: TRBJ2-3; V: TRBV10-2; length: 16; CDR3: CASSEMWDSRTDTQYF; DNA: TGCGCCAGCAGTGAGATGTGGGACTCGCGAACAGATACGCAGTATTTT
D: TRBD2; size: few; J: TRBJ2-5; V: TRBV11-2; length: 14; CDR3: CASSLQARGETQYF; DNA: TGTGCCAGCAGCTTACAAGCGCGGGGGGAGACCCAGTACTTC
D: -; size: -; J: TRBJ2-5; V: TRBV7-9; length: 15; CDR3: CASSLGWRARETQYF; DNA: TGTGCCAGCAGCTTAGGTTGGAGGGCGAGGGAGACCCAGTACTTC